This TCR beta chain was profiled in a study of control samples from healthy donors and cancer patients. TCRdb's copy holds only in-frame clones and misses some; the assay was immunoSEQ multiplex PCR. The sample records tens of thousands of clones, 65% to 80% being singletons. V lost 4 bases, J lost 3 bases, and 12 bases lay in between. Germline V gene sequence: CDR1 MNHEY, CDR2 SVGEGT. The CDR3 is 14 amino acids. The sequence derives from a man aged 60-69 years with head and neck cancer. This chain connects TRBV6-2 or TRBV6-3 to TRBJ1-1, with D tentatively TRBD1 (5 bases). Specimen: PBMCs. In DNA form, the CDR3 reads TGTGCCAGCAGTTCCAGAGGGGTAGACACTGAAGCTTTCTTT. The encoded protein is CASSSRGVDTEAFF.